Below, 2 T cell receptor beta chains from the same sample are listed, as sequenced in a study of blood T cell repertoires in COVID-19. TCRdb's table, derived via immunoSEQ multiplex PCR, lists solely in-frame clones and lacks some. The sample has 65,000 to 90,000 clones, 79% seen once. The specimen was peripheral blood. These receptor sequences come from a man aged 55-75 years with active or convalescent COVID-19.

This clone is classed as medium-sized. CDR3 in DNA: TGTGCCAGCAGGAGTCCCCTGGTAGAGAACACTGAAGCTTTCTTT. Protein product: CASRSPLVENTEAFF. The V call is TRBV2, the J call TRBJ1-1; D gene ambiguous. The CDR3 sequence is 15 residues long. The germline gives CDR1 SNHLY, CDR2 FYNNEI. V was shortened by 6 bases and J by 1 base, with 15 bases between the two germline ends.

The chain is built from TRBV4-3 and TRBJ2-7; no reliable D call. CDR1 and CDR2 (germline): LGHNA, YSLEER. The CDR3 covers 15 residues. Trimming stripped 1 base from V and 3 bases from J, with 13 bases between. The CDR3 reads CASSQGPQVNYEQYF. The CDR3 nucleotides read TGCGCCAGCAGCCAAGGCCCGCAGGTAAACTACGAGCAGTACTTC.